The clone carrying this TCR beta chain appeared many times. Its target is not known. Trimming took off 6 bases at V and 7 bases at J, with 18 bases between the two ends. The length of the CDR3 is 14 residues. iRepertoire HTBI primers and Arm-PCR of CDR3 regions built TCR beta libraries. Each CDR3 protein is one row after TCRdb ran MiXCR on the multiplex PCR reads. The repertoire has some 370,000 distinct CDR3 sequences, less than 25% of them found once; the top ten carry less than 25%. These data are taken from a study of regulatory T cells in long-lasting Graves disease. The study's findings and limits: Limited samples may have lowered accuracy. Newly diagnosed Graves' patients exceeded persistent ones in TCR diversity.

This sample's time point: persistent/refractory GD, antithyroid drugs over 5 years with positive TRAb. Extracted PBMC RNA gave rise to the TCR library. The TCR sequence derives from a female donor with Graves disease. The chain recombines TRBV12-3 or TRBV12-4 with TRBJ2-5; weak D call: TRBD2 (6 bases). This specimen was peripheral blood mononuclear cells (PBMCs), taken when the disease was refractory, from a patient treated with antithyroid drugs. The CDR3 loop reads CASSPPAGHGTQYF. In DNA, the CDR3 is TGTGCCAGCAGCCCACCAGCGGGCCATGGGACCCAGTACTTC.